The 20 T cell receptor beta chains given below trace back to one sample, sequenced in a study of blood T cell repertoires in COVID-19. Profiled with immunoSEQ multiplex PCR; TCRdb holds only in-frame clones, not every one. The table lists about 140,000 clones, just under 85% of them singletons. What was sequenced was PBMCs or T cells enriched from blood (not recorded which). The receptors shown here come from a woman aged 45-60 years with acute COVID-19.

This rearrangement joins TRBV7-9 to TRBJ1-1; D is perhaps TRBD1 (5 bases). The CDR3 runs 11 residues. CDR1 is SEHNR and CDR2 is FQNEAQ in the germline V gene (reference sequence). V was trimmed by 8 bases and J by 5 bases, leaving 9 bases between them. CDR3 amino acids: CASGAGTEAFF. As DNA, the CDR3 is TGTGCCAGCGGGGCAGGGACTGAAGCTTTCTTT.

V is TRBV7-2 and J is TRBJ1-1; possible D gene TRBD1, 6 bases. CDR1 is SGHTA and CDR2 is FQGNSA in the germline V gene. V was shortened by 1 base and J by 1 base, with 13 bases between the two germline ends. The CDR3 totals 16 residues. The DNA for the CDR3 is TGTGCCAGCAGCTTAGAATTGGGCAGGGGGAACACTGAAGCTTTCTTT. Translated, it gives CASSLELGRGNTEAFF.

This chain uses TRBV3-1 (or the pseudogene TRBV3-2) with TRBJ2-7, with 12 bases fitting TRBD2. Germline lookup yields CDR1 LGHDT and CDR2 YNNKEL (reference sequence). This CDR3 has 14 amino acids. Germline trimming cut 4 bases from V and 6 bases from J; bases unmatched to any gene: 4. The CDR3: CASSPGLAGFEQYF. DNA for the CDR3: TGTGCCAGCAGCCCAGGACTAGCGGGATTCGAGCAGTACTTC.

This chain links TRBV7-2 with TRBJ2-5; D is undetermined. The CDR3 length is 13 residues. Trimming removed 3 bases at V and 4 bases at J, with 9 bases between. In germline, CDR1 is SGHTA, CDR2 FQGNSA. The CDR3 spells CASSFRGSETQYF. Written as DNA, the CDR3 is TGTGCCAGCAGCTTCAGAGGATCAGAGACCCAGTACTTC.

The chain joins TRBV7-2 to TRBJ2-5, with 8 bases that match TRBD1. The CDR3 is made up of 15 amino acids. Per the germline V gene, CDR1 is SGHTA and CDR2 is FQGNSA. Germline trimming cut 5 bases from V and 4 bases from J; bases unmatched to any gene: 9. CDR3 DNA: TGTGCCAGCAGCGCGATACAGGGGGGACGAGAGACCCAGTACTTC. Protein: CASSAIQGGRETQYF.

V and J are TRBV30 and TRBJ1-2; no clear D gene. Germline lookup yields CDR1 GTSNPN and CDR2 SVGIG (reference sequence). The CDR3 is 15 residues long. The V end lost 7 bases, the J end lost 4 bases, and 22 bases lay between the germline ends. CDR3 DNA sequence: TGTGCCTTGGTGTCAGTGGCCTCACCCCCCTATGGCTACACCTTC. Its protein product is CALVSVASPPYGYTF.

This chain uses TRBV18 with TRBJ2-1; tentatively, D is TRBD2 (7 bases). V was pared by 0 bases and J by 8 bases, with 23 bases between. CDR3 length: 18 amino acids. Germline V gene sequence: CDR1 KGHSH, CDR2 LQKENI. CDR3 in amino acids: CASSPPGLAGAMVDEQFF. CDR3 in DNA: TGTGCCAGCTCACCACCGGGACTGGCGGGGGCGATGGTCGATGAGCAGTTCTTC. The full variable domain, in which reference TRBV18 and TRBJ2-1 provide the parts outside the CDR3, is NAGVMQNPRHLVRRRGQEARLRCSPMKGHSHVYWYRQLPEEGLKFMVYLQKENIIDESGMPKERFSAEFPKEGPSILRIQQVVRGDSAAYFCASSPPGLAGAMVDEQFFGPGTRLTVL.

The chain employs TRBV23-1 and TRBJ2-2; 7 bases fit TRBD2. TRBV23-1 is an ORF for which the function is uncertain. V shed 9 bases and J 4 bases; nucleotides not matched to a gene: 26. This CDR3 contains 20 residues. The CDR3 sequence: CARKEKRGRRENRVTGELFF. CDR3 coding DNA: TGCGCCAGAAAAGAAAAACGCGGTCGGCGGGAGAATCGCGTCACCGGGGAGCTGTTTTTT.

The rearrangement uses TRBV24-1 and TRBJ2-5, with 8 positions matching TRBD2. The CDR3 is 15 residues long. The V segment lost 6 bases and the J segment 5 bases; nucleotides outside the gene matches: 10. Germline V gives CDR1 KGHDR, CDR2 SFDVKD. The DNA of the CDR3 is TGTGCCACCAGTCCCGGGACTAGGTTCGTGGAGACCCAGTACTTC. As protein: CATSPGTRFVETQYF.

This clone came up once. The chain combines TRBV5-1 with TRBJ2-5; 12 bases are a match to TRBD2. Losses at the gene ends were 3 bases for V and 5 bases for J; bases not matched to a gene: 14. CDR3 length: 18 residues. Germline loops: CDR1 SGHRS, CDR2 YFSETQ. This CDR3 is CASSSGTSGSGGRETQYF. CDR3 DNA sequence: TGCGCCAGCAGCTCCGGGACTAGCGGGTCCGGTGGGCGGGAGACCCAGTACTTC.

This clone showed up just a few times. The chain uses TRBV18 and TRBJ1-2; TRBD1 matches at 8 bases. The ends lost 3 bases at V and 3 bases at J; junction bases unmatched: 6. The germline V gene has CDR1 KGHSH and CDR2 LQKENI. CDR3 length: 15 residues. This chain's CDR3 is CASSPGVQGDYGYTF. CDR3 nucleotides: TGTGCCAGCTCACCCGGGGTACAGGGGGACTATGGCTACACCTTC.

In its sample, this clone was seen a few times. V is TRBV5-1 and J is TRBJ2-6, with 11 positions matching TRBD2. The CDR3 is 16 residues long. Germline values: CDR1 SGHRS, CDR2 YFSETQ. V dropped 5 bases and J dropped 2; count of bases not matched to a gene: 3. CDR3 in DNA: TGCGCCAGCAGTCCGGGACTAGCGGCTGGGGCCAACGTCCTGACTTTC. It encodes CASSPGLAAGANVLTF.

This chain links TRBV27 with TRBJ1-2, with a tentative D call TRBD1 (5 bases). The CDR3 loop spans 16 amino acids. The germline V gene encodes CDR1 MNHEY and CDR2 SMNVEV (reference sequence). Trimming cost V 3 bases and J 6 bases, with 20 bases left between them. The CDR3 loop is CASSFIPAGGDDGYTF. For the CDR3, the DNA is TGTGCCAGCAGTTTCATTCCGGCAGGAGGGGATGATGGCTACACCTTC.

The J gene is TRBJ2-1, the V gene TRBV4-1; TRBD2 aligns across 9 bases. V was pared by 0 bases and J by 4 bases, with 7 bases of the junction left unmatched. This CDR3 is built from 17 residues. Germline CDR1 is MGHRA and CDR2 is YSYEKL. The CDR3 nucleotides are TGCGCCAGCAGCCAAGATAGGGCGGGAGGGCGATACAATGAGCAGTTCTTC. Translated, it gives CASSQDRAGGRYNEQFF.

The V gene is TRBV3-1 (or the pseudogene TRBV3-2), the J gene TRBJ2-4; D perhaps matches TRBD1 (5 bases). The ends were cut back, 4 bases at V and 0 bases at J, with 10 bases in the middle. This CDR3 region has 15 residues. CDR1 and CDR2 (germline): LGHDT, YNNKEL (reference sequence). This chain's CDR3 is CASSRKGAAKNIQYF. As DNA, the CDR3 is TGTGCCAGCAGCCGAAAAGGGGCAGCCAAAAACATTCAGTACTTC.

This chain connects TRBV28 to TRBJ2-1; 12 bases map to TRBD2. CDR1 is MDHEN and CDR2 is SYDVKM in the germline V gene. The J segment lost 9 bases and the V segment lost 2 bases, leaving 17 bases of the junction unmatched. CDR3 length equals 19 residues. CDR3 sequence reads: CASSLEQGGGLAGHSEQFF. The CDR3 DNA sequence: TGTGCCAGCAGTTTAGAGCAGGGCGGAGGACTAGCGGGACATAGTGAGCAGTTCTTC.

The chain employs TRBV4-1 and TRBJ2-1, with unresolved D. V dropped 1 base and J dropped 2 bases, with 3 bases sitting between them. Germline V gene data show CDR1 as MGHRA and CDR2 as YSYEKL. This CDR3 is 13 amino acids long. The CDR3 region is CASSQAAYNEQFF. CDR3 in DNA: TGCGCCAGCAGCCAAGCAGCCTACAATGAGCAGTTCTTC.

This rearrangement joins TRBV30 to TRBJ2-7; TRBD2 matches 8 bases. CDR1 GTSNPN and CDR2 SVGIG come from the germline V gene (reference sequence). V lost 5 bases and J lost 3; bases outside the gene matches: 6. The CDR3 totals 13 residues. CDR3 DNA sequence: TGTGCCTGGGCAGCGGGAGCTGGCTACGAGCAGTACTTC. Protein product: CAWAAGAGYEQYF.

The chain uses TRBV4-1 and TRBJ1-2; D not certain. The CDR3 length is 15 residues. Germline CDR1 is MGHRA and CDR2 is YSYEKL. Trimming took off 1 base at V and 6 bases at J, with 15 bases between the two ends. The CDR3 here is CASSQVQRHFDGYTF. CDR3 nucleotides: TGCGCCAGCAGCCAAGTTCAACGACATTTCGATGGCTACACCTTC.

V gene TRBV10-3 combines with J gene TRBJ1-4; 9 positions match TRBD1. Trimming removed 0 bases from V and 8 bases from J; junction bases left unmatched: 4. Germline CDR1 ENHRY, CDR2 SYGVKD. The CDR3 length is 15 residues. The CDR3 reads CAISESGTGREKLFF. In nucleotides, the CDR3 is TGTGCCATCAGTGAGTCCGGGACAGGGAGAGAAAAACTGTTTTTT.